This entry lists 21 T cell receptor beta chains sequenced from one sample in a study of blood T cell repertoires in COVID-19. Clones were read by immunoSEQ multiplex PCR, and TCRdb kept only the in-frame ones, dropping some. The table records roughly 270,000 clones, around 90% of them present only once. Sequenced sample: peripheral blood. Receptor source: a man younger than 35 with active or convalescent COVID-19.

The chain links TRBV11-2 to TRBJ1-2; perhaps TRBD1 as D (5 bases). CDR1 and CDR2 from the germline V gene are SGHAT and FQNNGV. V gave up 5 bases and J gave up 6 bases, with 19 bases separating them. This CDR3 is built from 15 residues. The CDR3 is CASSQGHGDLNGYTF. The CDR3 region has the DNA TGTGCCAGCAGCCAGGGCCACGGGGACTTAAATGGCTACACCTTC.

V and J are TRBV19 and TRBJ1-1, with D tentatively TRBD1 (5 bases). The germline V gene has CDR1 LNHDA and CDR2 SQIVND (reference sequence). The ends were cut back, 3 bases at V and 7 bases at J, with 21 bases in the middle. The CDR3 has 16 amino acids. The CDR3 spells CASSIRPRAKGIEAFF. CDR3 DNA: TGTGCCAGTAGTATCAGACCCAGGGCCAAGGGCATTGAAGCTTTCTTT.

The chain uses TRBV6-1 and TRBJ2-7, with a weak D call TRBD1 (6 bases). The V gene's germline CDR1 is MNHNS and CDR2 SASEGT. Deletions cut 3 bases from V and 3 bases from J, with 15 bases between. The CDR3 sequence is 15 residues long. The CDR3 DNA reads as TGTGCCAGCAGTGAGTTGACAGGAATTCACTACGAGCAGTACTTC. Residues: CASSELTGIHYEQYF.

The V call is TRBV19, the J call TRBJ2-5, with 7 bases lining up with TRBD1. V shed 5 bases, J shed 0 bases, and the junction held 6 bases outside the gene matches. The CDR3 contains 15 residues. Germline-derived CDR1 and CDR2 are LNHDA and SQIVND (reference sequence). The CDR3 protein is CASSLTGVYQETQYF. CDR3 nucleotides: TGTGCCAGTAGTCTAACAGGGGTCTACCAAGAGACCCAGTACTTC.

This chain joins TRBV18 and TRBJ2-1; the match to TRBD1 covers 10 bases. Germline values: CDR1 KGHSH, CDR2 LQKENI. The junction had 6 bases not matched to a gene; V was cut back by 4 bases and J by 6 bases. This CDR3 has 15 residues. DNA of the CDR3: TGTGCCAGCTCACGCGGGACAGGGGTGGTCAATGAGCAGTTCTTC. Protein sequence: CASSRGTGVVNEQFF.

J is TRBJ1-3 and V is TRBV29-1; 7 bases are shared with TRBD1. From germline, CDR1 is SQVTM and CDR2 ANQGSEA. Losses at the gene ends were 5 bases for V and 2 bases for J; bases not matched to a gene: 3. The CDR3 is 13 amino acids. DNA for the CDR3: TGCAGCGTTTTGACAGGGCCTGGAAACACCATATATTTT. This translates into CSVLTGPGNTIYF. The full variable domain, rest sourced from reference TRBV29-1 and TRBJ1-3, is SAVISQKPSRDICQRGTSLTIQCQVDSQVTMMFWYRQQPGQSLTLIATANQGSEATYESGFVIDKFPISRPNLTFSTLTVSNMSPEDSSIYLCSVLTGPGNTIYFGEGSWLTVV.

The V gene is TRBV9, the J gene TRBJ2-7; 9 positions match TRBD1. Trimming removed 0 bases from V and 5 bases from J; junction bases left unmatched: 3. This CDR3 is 14 amino acids long. Germline V lookup: CDR1 SGDLS, CDR2 YYNGEE. The CDR3 here is CASSVGTGVHEQYF. CDR3 nucleotides: TGTGCCAGCAGCGTAGGGACAGGGGTCCACGAGCAGTACTTC. Combining the CDR3 with reference TRBV9 and TRBJ2-7 gives the whole variable domain DSGVTQTPKHLITATGQRVTLRCSPRSGDLSVYWYQQSLDQGLQFLIQYYNGEERAKGNILERFSAQQFPDLHSELNLSSLELGDSALYFCASSVGTGVHEQYFGPGTRLTVT.

The rearrangement uses TRBV4-1 and TRBJ2-7; D is perhaps TRBD1 (5 bases). The CDR3 contains 16 residues. Trimming shortened V by 0 bases and J by 5 bases, and 17 bases separated the two germline ends. Per the germline V gene, CDR1 is MGHRA and CDR2 is YSYEKL. CDR3 loop: CASSQEGGRVPNEQYF. In DNA form, the CDR3 reads TGCGCCAGCAGCCAAGAAGGTGGCAGGGTCCCTAACGAGCAGTACTTC.

This rearrangement joins TRBV6-2 or TRBV6-3 to TRBJ1-1, with D possibly being TRBD1 (6 bases). The CDR3 sequence is 12 residues long. Germline V gene sequence: CDR1 MNHEY, CDR2 SVGEGT. The V gene lost 6 bases and the J gene lost 5 bases, with 10 bases spanning the gap. The CDR3 reads CASSPGVTEAFF. The CDR3 region has the DNA TGTGCCAGCAGCCCAGGGGTAACTGAAGCTTTCTTT.

The rearrangement uses TRBV7-9 and TRBJ1-2; D is undetermined. The germline V gene encodes CDR1 SEHNR and CDR2 FQNEAQ (reference sequence). V was clipped by 3 bases and J by 1 base, with 15 bases between them. The CDR3 contains 16 residues. The CDR3 nucleotides read TGTGCCAGCAGCTTGCCTTACACCGTTTTTAACTATGGCTACACCTTC. Translated: CASSLPYTVFNYGYTF. The full variable domain, its missing parts supplied by reference TRBV7-9 and TRBJ1-2, is DTGVSQNPRHKITKRGQNVTFRCDPISEHNRLYWYRQTLGQGPEFLTYFQNEAQLEKSRLLSDRFSAERPKGSFSTLEIQRTEQGDSAMYLCASSLPYTVFNYGYTFGSGTRLTVV.

The chain carries TRBV11-2 and TRBJ2-7; D is unresolved. The CDR3 has 11 amino acids. From germline, CDR1 is SGHAT and CDR2 FQNNGV. The V and J ends lost 5 bases and 7 bases respectively, with 9 bases between them. The chain's CDR3 is CASSQADEQYF. CDR3 in DNA: TGTGCCAGCAGCCAGGCTGATGAGCAGTACTTC.

This clone was counted only a few times. The V gene is TRBV11-2, the J gene TRBJ2-7; the D gene is possibly TRBD1 (5 bases). The CDR3 extends over 12 amino acids. Trimming cost V 7 bases and J 2 bases, with 9 bases left between them. Germline lookup yields CDR1 SGHAT and CDR2 FQNNGV. The CDR3 DNA is TGTGCCAGCACAGACAGAACCTACGAGCAGTACTTC. Translation: CASTDRTYEQYF.

The chain carries TRBV12-5 and TRBJ1-5, with TRBD1 identical over 12 bases. With V trimmed by 0 bases and J by 5 bases, 8 bases remained unmatched. The CDR3 runs to 18 residues. The germline CDR1 and CDR2 sequences are LGHNT and FRNRAP. The DNA for the CDR3 is TGTGCTAGTGGTTTGGTATCGGGGACAGGGGGCGCGGATCAGCCCCAGCATTTT. Amino acid sequence: CASGLVSGTGGADQPQHF.

The chain combines TRBV6-5 with TRBJ1-2, with a possible D match to TRBD1 (6 bases). In germline, CDR1 is MNHEY, CDR2 SVGAGI. The V end lost 10 bases, the J end lost 8 bases, and 26 bases lay between the germline ends. This CDR3 comprises 15 residues. For the CDR3, the DNA is TGTGCCACCTCACAACCCGGGACACCCCTTACAGGCTACACCTTC. It encodes CATSQPGTPLTGYTF.

This clone was seen a few times. This rearrangement joins TRBV9 to TRBJ2-7, with D possibly being TRBD2 (5 bases). The V gene lost 0 bases and the J gene lost 1 base, with 11 bases spanning the gap. This CDR3 has 15 amino acids. Germline V gives CDR1 SGDLS, CDR2 YYNGEE. The CDR3 bases are TGTGCCAGCAGCGTAGAAGCGAGCGGTTCCTACGAGCAGTACTTC. This gives the protein CASSVEASGSYEQYF.

This clone was detected only once. The chain joins TRBV2 to TRBJ1-4; the match to TRBD1 covers 7 bases. The CDR3 loop spans 15 amino acids. The trim removed 5 bases at V and 1 base at J, leaving 4 bases unmatched. The V gene's germline CDR1 is SNHLY and CDR2 FYNNEI. CDR3 coding DNA: TGTGCCAGCAGTTTGACAGGGCGAACTAATGAAAAACTGTTTTTT. It is translated as CASSLTGRTNEKLFF.

The J gene is TRBJ2-3, the V gene TRBV9; the D gene is possibly TRBD2 (5 bases). CDR1 and CDR2 (germline): SGDLS, YYNGEE. The CDR3 length is 15 residues. Trimming took off 4 bases at V and 3 bases at J, with 15 bases between the two ends. Here the CDR3 DNA reads TGTGCCAGCAGCTCGAGGACTCAAGAAACAGATACGCAGTATTTT. This encodes CASSSRTQETDTQYF.

This chain joins TRBV7-6 and TRBJ1-2, with 12 bases identical to TRBD1. Per germline, CDR1 SGHVS and CDR2 FNYEAQ. V was pared by 3 bases and J by 8 bases, with 7 bases of the junction left unmatched. The CDR3 consists of 15 residues. The CDR3 DNA reads TGTGCCAGCAGCTTTCCGGGACAGGGGGCTAAGGGCTACACCTTC. Its translation: CASSFPGQGAKGYTF. Based on the CDR3 plus reference TRBV7-6 and TRBJ1-2, the full variable domain is GAGVSQSPRYKVTKRGQDVALRCDPISGHVSLYWYRQALGQGPEFLTYFNYEAQQDKSGLPNDRFSAERPEGSISTLTIQRTEQRDSAMYRCASSFPGQGAKGYTFGSGTRLTVV.

This clone was observed a single time. The chain uses TRBV29-1 and TRBJ2-6; TRBD1 matches at 11 bases. The CDR3 extends over 17 amino acids. V trimming: 6 bases; J trimming: 0 bases; junction bases outside the gene matches: 7. Germline lookup yields CDR1 SQVTM and CDR2 ANQGSEA. The CDR3 sequence: CSVAAGTGGSGANVLTF. The DNA for the CDR3 is TGCAGCGTCGCAGCCGGGACAGGGGGCTCTGGGGCCAACGTCCTGACTTTC.

The chain uses TRBV4-1 and TRBJ1-1; 8 bases are shared with TRBD1. CDR1 is MGHRA and CDR2 is YSYEKL in the germline V gene. V lost 1 base and J lost 4; bases outside the gene matches: 11. This CDR3 region has 17 residues. The CDR3 loop reads CASSQGFLLDRATEAFF. The CDR3 DNA reads as TGCGCCAGCAGCCAAGGCTTCCTTTTGGACAGGGCCACTGAAGCTTTCTTT.

J is TRBJ2-1 and V is TRBV3-1 (or the pseudogene TRBV3-2), with TRBD2 matching 13 bases. V was pared by 4 bases and J by 6 bases, with 6 bases of the junction left unmatched. Germline V gene lookup returns CDR1 LGHDT and CDR2 YNNKEL (reference sequence). This CDR3 has 16 residues. The chain's CDR3 is CASSPTSGGAGNEQFF. The CDR3 bases are TGTGCCAGCAGCCCCACTAGCGGGGGGGCCGGCAATGAGCAGTTCTTC.